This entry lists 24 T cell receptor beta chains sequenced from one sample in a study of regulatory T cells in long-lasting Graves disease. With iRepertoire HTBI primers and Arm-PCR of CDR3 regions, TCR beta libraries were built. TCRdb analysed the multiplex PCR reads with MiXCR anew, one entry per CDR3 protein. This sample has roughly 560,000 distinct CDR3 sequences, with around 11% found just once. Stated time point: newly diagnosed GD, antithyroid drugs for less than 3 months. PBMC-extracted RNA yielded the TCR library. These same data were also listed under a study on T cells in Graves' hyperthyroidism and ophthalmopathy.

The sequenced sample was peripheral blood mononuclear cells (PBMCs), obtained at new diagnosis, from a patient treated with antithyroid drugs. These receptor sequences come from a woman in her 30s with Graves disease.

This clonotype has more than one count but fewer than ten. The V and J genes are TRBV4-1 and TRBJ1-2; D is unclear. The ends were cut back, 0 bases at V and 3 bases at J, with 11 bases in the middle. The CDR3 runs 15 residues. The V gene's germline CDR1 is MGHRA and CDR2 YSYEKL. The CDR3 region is CASSQDPAPYYGYTF. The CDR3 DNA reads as TGCGCCAGCAGCCAAGATCCAGCCCCTTACTATGGCTACACCTTC.

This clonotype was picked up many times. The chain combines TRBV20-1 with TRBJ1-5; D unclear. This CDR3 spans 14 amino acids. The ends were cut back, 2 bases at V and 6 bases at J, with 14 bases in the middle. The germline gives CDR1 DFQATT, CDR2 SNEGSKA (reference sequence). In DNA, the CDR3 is TGCAGTGCTAGAAAAGGTGGGGAGGCTCAGCCCCAGCATTTT. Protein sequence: CSARKGGEAQPQHF.

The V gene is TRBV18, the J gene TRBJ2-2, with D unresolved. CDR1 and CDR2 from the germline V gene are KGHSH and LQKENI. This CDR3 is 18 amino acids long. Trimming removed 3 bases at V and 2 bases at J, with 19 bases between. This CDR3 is CASSPPAYRAENTGELFF. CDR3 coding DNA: TGTGCCAGCTCACCGCCGGCGTATCGCGCCGAAAACACCGGGGAGCTGTTTTTT.

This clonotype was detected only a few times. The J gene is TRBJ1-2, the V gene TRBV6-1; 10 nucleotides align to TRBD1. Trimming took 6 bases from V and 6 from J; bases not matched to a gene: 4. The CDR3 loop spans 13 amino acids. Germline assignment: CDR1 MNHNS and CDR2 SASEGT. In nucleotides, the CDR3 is TGTGCCAGCAGACAGACAGGGGGCCATGGCTACACCTTC. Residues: CASRQTGGHGYTF.

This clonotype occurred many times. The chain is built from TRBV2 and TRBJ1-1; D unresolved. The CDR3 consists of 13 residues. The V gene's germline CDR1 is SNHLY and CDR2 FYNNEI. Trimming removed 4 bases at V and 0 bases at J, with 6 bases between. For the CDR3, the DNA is TGTGCCAGCAGTGCGGTTATGAACACTGAAGCTTTCTTT. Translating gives CASSAVMNTEAFF.

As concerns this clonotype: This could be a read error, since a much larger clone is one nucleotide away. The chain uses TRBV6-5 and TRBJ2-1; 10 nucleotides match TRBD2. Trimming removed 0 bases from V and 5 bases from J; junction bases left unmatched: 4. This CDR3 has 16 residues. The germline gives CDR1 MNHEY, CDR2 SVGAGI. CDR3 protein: CASSYSLAGEDNEQFF. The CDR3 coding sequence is TGTGCCAGCAGTTACTCCCTAGCGGGGGAAGACAATGAGCAGTTCTTC.

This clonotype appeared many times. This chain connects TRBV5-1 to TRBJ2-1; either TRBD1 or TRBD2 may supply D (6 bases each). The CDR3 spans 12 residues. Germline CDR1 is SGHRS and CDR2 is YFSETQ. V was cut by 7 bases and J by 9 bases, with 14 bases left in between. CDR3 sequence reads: CASRRGIFEQFF. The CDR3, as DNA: TGCGCCAGCCGGAGGGGGATCTTTGAGCAGTTCTTC.

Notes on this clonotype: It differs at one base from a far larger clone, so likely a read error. The CDR3, as DNA: TGTGCCAGCAGTTACTCAGTGGAGGACACTGAAGATTTCTTT. Translation gives CASSYSVEDTEDFF. The V call is TRBV6-9, the J call TRBJ1-1; tentative D call: TRBD1 (5 bases). Germline CDR1 and CDR2: MNHGY and SVAAGI. The CDR3 contains 14 residues.

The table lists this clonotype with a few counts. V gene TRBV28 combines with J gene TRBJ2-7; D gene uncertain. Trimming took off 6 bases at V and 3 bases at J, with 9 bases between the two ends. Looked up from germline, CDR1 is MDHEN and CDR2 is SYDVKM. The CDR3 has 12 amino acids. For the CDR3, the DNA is TGTGCCAGCAGCACCCACAGCTACGAGCAGTACTTC. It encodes CASSTHSYEQYF.

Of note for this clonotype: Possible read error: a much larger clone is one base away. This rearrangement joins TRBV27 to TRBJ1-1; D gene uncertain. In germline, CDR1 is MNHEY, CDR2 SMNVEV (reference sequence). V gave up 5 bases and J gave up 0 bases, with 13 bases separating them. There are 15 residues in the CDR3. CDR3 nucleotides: TGTGCCAGCAGTGCCACGGAGGGAGTGAACACTGAAGCTTTCTTT. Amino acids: CASSATEGVNTEAFF.

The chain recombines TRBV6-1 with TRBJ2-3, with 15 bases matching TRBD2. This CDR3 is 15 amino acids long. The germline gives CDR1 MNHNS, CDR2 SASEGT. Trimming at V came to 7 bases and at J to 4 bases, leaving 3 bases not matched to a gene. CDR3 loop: CASNGLAGGPDTQYF. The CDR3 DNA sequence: TGTGCCAGCAATGGACTAGCGGGAGGGCCAGATACGCAGTATTTT.

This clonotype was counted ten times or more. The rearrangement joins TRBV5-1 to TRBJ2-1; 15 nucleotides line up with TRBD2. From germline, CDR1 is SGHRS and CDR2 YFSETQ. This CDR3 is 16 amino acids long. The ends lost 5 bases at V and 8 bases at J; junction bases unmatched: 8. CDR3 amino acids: CASRMGLAGGSDEQFF. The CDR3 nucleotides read TGCGCCAGCAGAATGGGACTAGCGGGAGGATCGGATGAGCAGTTCTTC.

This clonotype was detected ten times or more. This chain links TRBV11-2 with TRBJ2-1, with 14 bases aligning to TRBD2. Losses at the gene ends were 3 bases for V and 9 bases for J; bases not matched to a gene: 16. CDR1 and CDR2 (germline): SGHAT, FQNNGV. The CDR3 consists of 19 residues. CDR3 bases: TGTGCCAGCAGCTTTACATACACAACGGGACTAGCGGGAGTTGGTGAGCAGTTCTTC. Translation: CASSFTYTTGLAGVGEQFF. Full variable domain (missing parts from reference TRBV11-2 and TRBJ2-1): EAGVAQSPRYKIIEKRQSVAFWCNPISGHATLYWYQQILGQGPKLLIQFQNNGVVDDSQLPKDRFSAERLKGVDSTLKIQPAKLEDSAVYLCASSFTYTTGLAGVGEQFFGPGTRLTVL.

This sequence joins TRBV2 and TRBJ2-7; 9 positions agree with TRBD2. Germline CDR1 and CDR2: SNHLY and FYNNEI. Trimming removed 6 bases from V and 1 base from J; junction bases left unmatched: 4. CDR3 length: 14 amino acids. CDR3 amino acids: CASRWTSASYEQYF. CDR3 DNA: TGTGCCAGCAGGTGGACTAGCGCATCCTACGAGCAGTACTTC.

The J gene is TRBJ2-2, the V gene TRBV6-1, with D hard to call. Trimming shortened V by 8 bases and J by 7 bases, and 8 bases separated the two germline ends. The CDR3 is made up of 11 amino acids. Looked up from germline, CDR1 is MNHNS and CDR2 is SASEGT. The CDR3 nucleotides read TGTGCCAGCCATTCCATCGGGGAGCTGTTTTTT. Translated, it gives CASHSIGELFF.

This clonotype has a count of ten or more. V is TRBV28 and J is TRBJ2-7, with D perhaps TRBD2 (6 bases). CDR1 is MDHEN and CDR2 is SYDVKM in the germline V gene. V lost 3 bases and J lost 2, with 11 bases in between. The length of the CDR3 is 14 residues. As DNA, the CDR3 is TGTGCCAGCAGTTTCCCTAGCGCAACCTACGAGCAGTACTTC. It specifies CASSFPSATYEQYF.

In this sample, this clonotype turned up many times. Here the CDR3 reads CASSLLGNEQFF. The CDR3 DNA follows: TGTGCCAGCAGTTTACTCGGGAATGAGCAGTTCTTC. The chain employs TRBV27 and TRBJ2-1, with no clear D. V lost 2 bases, J lost 7 bases, and 6 bases lay in between. The CDR3 covers 12 residues. CDR1 and CDR2 (germline): MNHEY, SMNVEV (reference sequence).

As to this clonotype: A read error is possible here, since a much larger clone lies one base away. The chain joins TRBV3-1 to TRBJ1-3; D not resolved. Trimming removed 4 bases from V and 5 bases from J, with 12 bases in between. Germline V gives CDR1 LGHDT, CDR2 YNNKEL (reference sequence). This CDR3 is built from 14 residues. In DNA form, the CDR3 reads TGTGCCAGCAGCCTTGGGGAAAGGAGAAACACCATATATTTT. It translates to CASSLGERRNTIYF.

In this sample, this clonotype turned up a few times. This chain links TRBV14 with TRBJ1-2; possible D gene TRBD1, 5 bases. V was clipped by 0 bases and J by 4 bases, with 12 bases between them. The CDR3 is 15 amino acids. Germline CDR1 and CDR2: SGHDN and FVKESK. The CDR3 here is CASSQDGTALYGYTF. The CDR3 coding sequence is TGTGCCAGCAGCCAAGACGGGACGGCCCTCTATGGCTACACCTTC.

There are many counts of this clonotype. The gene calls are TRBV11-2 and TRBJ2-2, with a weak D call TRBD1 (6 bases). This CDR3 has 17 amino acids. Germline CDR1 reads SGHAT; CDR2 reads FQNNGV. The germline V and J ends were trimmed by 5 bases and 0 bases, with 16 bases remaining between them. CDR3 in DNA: TGTGCCAGCAGCCCCCGTGGGGGCCCCCCGAACACCGGGGAGCTGTTTTTT. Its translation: CASSPRGGPPNTGELFF.

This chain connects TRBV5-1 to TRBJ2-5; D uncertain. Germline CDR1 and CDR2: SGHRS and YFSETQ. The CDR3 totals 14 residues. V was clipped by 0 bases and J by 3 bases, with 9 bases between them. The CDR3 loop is CASSLAMVKETQYF. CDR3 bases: TGCGCCAGCAGCTTGGCCATGGTTAAAGAGACCCAGTACTTC.

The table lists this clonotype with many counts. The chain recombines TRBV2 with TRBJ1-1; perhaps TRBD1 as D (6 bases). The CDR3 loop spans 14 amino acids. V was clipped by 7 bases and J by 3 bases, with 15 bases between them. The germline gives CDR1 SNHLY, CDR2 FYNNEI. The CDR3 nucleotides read TGTGCCAGCAACAACAGGGCATCGGACACTGAAGCTTTCTTT. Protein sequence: CASNNRASDTEAFF.

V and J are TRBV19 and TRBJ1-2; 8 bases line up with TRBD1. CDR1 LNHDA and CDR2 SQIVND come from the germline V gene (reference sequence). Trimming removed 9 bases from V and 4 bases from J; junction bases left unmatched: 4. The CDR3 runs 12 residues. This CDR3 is CASDDRGYGYTF. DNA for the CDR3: TGTGCCAGCGATGACAGGGGCTATGGCTACACCTTC.

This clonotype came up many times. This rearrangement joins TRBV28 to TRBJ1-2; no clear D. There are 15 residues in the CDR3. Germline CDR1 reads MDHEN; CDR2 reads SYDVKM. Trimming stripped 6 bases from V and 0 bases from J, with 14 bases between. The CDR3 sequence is CASSQPDRPNYGYTF. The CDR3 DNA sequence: TGTGCCAGCAGCCAACCGGACCGACCTAACTATGGCTACACCTTC.